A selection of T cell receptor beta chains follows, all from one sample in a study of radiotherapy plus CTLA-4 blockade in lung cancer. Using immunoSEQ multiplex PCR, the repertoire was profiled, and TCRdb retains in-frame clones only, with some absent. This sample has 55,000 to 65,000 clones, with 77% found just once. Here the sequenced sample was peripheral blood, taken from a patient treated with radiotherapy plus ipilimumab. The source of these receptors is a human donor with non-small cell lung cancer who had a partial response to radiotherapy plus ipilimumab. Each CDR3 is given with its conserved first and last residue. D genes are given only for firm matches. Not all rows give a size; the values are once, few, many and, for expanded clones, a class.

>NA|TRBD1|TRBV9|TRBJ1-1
CASSGRDSITEAFF
TGTGCCAGCAGCGGCCGGGACAGCATAACTGAAGCTTTCTTT
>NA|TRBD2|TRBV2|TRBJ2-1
CASKLGAGAHYNEQFF
TGTGCCAGCAAGTTGGGAGCGGGGGCGCACTACAATGAGCAGTTCTTC
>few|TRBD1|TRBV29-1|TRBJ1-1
CSVEGRAGGYTEAFF
TGCAGCGTTGAAGGTCGGGCAGGGGGTTACACTGAAGCTTTCTTT
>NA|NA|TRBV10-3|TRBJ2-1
CAIGGSYNEQFF
TGTGCCATCGGGGGGTCCTACAATGAGCAGTTCTTC
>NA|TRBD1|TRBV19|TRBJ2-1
CASSRGTGKGNNEQFF
TGTGCCAGTAGTAGAGGGACAGGGAAAGGTAACAATGAGCAGTTCTTC
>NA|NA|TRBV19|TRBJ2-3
CASSSGETTDTQYF
TGTGCCAGTAGTAGCGGGGAGACCACAGATACGCAGTATTTT
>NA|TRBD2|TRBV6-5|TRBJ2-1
CASSYGPAGGYNEQFF
TGTGCCAGCAGTTACGGCCCAGCGGGGGGATACAATGAGCAGTTCTTC
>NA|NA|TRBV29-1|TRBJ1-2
CSSMDSSNYGYTF
TGCAGCTCGATGGACAGTTCTAACTATGGCTACACCTTC
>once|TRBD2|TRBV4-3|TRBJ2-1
CASSQDTSGGDEQFF
TGCGCCAGCAGCCAAGACACTAGCGGGGGCGATGAGCAGTTCTTC
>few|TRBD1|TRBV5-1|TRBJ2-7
CASTSGTGSYEQYF
TGCGCCAGCACCTCCGGGACAGGGTCCTACGAGCAGTACTTC
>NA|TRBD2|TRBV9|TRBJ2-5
CASSVAGGTGETQYF
TGTGCCAGCAGCGTAGCGGGGGGGACGGGGGAGACCCAGTACTTC
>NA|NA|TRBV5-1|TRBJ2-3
CASSLGGVTDTQYF
TGCGCCAGCAGCTTGGGGGGGGTCACAGATACGCAGTATTTT
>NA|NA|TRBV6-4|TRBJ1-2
CASSGTWNSSGVLYGYTF
TGTGCCAGCAGTGGGACATGGAATTCTTCAGGGGTTCTCTATGGCTACACCTTC
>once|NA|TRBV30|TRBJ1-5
CAWSHSGHLLRAQHF
TGTGCCTGGAGCCACTCAGGGCACCTACTTCGGGCCCAGCATTTT
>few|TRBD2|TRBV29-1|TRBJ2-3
CSVLGLAGASDTQYF
TGCAGCGTACTGGGACTAGCGGGGGCGTCAGATACGCAGTATTTT
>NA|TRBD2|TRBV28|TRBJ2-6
CASSLYPPGRGGANVLTF
TGTGCCAGCAGTTTATACCCCCCGGGAAGGGGAGGGGCCAACGTCCTGACCTTC
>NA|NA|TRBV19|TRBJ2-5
CASQGRQRGLGDQETQYF
TGTGCCAGTCAGGGTCGGCAGAGGGGGTTGGGGGACCAAGAGACCCAGTACTTC
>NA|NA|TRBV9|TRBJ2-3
CASSVDSSATDTQYF
TGTGCCAGCAGCGTAGATTCTAGCGCTACAGATACGCAGTATTTT
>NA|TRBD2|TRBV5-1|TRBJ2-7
CASSGGVVPLYEQYF
TGCGCCAGCAGTGGGGGGGTAGTCCCCCTCTACGAGCAGTACTTC
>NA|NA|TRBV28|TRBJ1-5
CASSLRPGGLSNQPQHF
TGTGCCAGCAGTTTAAGGCCCGGGGGACTTAGCAATCAGCCCCAGCATTTT
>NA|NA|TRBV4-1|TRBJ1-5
CASSQLGARNQPQHF
TGCGCCAGCAGCCAATTGGGGGCTCGGAATCAGCCCCAGCATTTT
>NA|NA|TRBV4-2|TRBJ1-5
CASSPGEGQPQHF
TGTGCCAGCAGCCCAGGGGAGGGTCAGCCCCAGCATTTT